These 9 T cell receptor beta chains were all obtained from the same sample, sequenced in a study of OX40 agonist ivuxolimab in advanced cancers. The assay was immunoSEQ multiplex PCR, and TCRdb's table has in-frame clones only and misses some. The sample records about 61,000 clones, roughly 84% being singletons. Here the sequenced sample was CD4+ or CD8+ T cells sorted from blood, taken in a trial of the OX40 agonist ivuxolimab. The receptors here all came from an adult with an advanced solid tumor such as melanoma, head and neck, liver or kidney cancer.

The DNA of the CDR3 is TGCGCCAGCAGCCAAGGGGCTAGCGGGGGTCGCTTTGGGGAGCTGTTTTTT. Its translation: CASSQGASGGRFGELFF. The rearrangement uses TRBV4-1 and TRBJ2-2; 10 nucleotides align to TRBD2. This CDR3 contains 17 residues. The trim removed 1 base at V and 8 bases at J, leaving 10 bases unmatched. Germline V gives CDR1 MGHRA, CDR2 YSYEKL.

This clone was counted a few times. The chain employs TRBV2 and TRBJ2-6; D gene ambiguous. CDR1 is SNHLY, CDR2 FYNNEI, per germline. This CDR3 contains 14 residues. Trimming cost V 7 bases and J 2 bases, with 9 bases left between them. The CDR3 region is CASKALTGANVLTF. The CDR3 region has the DNA TGTGCCAGCAAGGCGCTCACTGGGGCCAACGTCCTGACTTTC.

This chain joins TRBV4-1 and TRBJ1-2, with D maybe TRBD1 (5 bases). The V end was cut by 7 bases, the J end by 5 bases, with 5 bases between. This CDR3 comprises 10 residues. Germline CDR1 reads MGHRA; CDR2 reads YSYEKL. DNA for the CDR3: TGCGCCAGCAAGGGGTATGGCTACACCTTC. Amino acid sequence: CASKGYGYTF.

The V and J genes are TRBV4-1 and TRBJ2-1; D is possibly TRBD2 (5 bases). CDR1 is MGHRA and CDR2 is YSYEKL in the germline V gene. Trimming shortened V by 4 bases and J by 0 bases, and 13 bases separated the two germline ends. There are 16 residues in the CDR3. CDR3 in DNA: TGCGCCAGCAGCCCGATTAGCGTAAGCTCCTACAATGAGCAGTTCTTC. It is translated as CASSPISVSSYNEQFF.

The J gene is TRBJ2-2, the V gene TRBV7-7, with TRBD2 identical over 13 bases. The V segment lost 5 bases and the J segment 4 bases; nucleotides outside the gene matches: 4. The length of the CDR3 is 16 residues. CDR1 and CDR2 from the germline V gene are SSHAT and FNYEAQ (reference sequence). Written as DNA, the CDR3 is TGTGCCAGCAGCCCGGGACTAGCGGGGCGCACCGGGGAGCTGTTTTTT. Translation: CASSPGLAGRTGELFF.

The CDR3 coding sequence is TGTGCCAGCAGCAAGTCGACAGGGAACACTGAAGCTTTCTTT. It encodes CASSKSTGNTEAFF. The chain carries TRBV5-4 and TRBJ1-1, with a weak D call TRBD1 (6 bases). This CDR3 region has 14 residues. V dropped 4 bases and J dropped 1 base, with 11 bases sitting between them. CDR1 and CDR2 (germline): SGHNT, YYREEE (reference sequence).

This rearrangement joins TRBV6-1 to TRBJ1-1, with 8 nucleotides matching TRBD1. The V segment lost 6 bases and the J segment 1 base; nucleotides outside the gene matches: 4. Germline V gives CDR1 MNHNS, CDR2 SASEGT. The CDR3 has 14 residues. CDR3 nucleotide sequence: TGTGCCAGCAGCCCGACAGGGGCGAACACTGAAGCTTTCTTT. Translating gives CASSPTGANTEAFF.

This clone was seen ten or more times. This chain uses TRBV19 with TRBJ1-3, with D unresolved. The germline gives CDR1 LNHDA, CDR2 SQIVND (reference sequence). This CDR3 is built from 17 residues. V was pared by 4 bases and J by 0 bases, with 16 bases between. The CDR3 reads CASSTSPDGPSGNTIYF. The CDR3 region has the DNA TGTGCCAGTAGTACCTCACCGGACGGACCCTCTGGAAACACCATATATTTT. Full variable domain (outside the CDR3, taken from reference TRBV19 and TRBJ1-3): DGGITQSPKYLFRKEGQNVTLSCEQNLNHDAMYWYRQDPGQGLRLIYYSQIVNDFQKGDIAEGYSVSREKKESFPLTVTSAQKNPTAFYLCASSTSPDGPSGNTIYFGEGSWLTVV.

This clone was seen a single time. This chain links TRBV4-1 with TRBJ2-6, with D unresolved. Germline lookup yields CDR1 MGHRA and CDR2 YSYEKL. V dropped 3 bases and J dropped 0 bases, with 6 bases sitting between them. This CDR3 has 15 amino acids. The DNA for the CDR3 is TGCGCCAGCAGCCAGCCCGACTCTGGGGCCAACGTCCTGACTTTC. Residues: CASSQPDSGANVLTF.